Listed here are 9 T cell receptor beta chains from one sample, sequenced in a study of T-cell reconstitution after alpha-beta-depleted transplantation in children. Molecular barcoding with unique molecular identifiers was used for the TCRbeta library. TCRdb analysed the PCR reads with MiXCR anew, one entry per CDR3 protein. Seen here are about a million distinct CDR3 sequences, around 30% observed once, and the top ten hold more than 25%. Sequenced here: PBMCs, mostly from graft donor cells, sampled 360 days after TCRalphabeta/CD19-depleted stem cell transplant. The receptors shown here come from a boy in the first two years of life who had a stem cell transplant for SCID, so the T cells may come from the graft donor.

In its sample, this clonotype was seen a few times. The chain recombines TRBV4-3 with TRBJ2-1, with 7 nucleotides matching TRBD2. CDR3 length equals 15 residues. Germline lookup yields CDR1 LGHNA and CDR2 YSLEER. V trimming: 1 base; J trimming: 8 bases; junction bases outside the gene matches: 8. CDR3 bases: TGCGCCAGCAGCCAAGGTCTGGGGGGGTTTCATGAGCAGTTCTTC. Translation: CASSQGLGGFHEQFF.

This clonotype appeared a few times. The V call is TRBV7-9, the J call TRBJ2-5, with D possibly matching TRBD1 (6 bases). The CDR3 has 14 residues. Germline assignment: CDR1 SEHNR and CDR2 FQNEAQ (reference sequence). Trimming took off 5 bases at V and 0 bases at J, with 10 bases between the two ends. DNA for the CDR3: TGTGCCAGCAGCCGTAGACAGGACCAAGAGACCCAGTACTTC. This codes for CASSRRQDQETQYF.

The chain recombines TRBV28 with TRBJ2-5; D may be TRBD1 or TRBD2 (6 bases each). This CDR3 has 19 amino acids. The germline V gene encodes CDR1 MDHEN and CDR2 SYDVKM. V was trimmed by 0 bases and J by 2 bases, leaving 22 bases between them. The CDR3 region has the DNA TGTGCCAGCAGTTTATGGTATATGGGTCGGAGAGGGGGGCAAGAGACCCAGTACTTC. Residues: CASSLWYMGRRGGQETQYF.

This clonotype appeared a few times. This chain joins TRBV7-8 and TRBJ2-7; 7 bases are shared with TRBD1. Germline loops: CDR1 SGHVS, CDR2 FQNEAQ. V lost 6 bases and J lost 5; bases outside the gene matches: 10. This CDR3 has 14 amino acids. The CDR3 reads CASRGTTGLHEQYF. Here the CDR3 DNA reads TGTGCCAGCAGGGGTACGACAGGGCTCCACGAGCAGTACTTC.

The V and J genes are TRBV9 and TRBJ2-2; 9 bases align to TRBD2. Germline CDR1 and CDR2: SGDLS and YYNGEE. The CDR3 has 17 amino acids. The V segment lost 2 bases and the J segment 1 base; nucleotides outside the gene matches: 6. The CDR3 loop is CASSVFFSGGNTGELFF. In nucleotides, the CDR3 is TGTGCCAGCAGCGTTTTCTTTAGCGGGGGGAACACCGGGGAGCTGTTTTTT.

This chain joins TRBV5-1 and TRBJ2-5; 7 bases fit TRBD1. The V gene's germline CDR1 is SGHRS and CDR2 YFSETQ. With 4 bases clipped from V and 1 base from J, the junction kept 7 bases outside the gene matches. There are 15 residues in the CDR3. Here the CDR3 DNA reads TGCGCCAGCAGCGCCGGGGACAGTATCCAAGAGACCCAGTACTTC. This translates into CASSAGDSIQETQYF.

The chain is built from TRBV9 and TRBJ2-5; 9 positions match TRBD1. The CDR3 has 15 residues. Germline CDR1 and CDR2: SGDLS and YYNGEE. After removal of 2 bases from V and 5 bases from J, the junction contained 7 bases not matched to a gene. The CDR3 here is CASSVRDRVGETQYF. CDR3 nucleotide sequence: TGTGCCAGCAGCGTCCGGGACAGGGTGGGGGAGACCCAGTACTTC.

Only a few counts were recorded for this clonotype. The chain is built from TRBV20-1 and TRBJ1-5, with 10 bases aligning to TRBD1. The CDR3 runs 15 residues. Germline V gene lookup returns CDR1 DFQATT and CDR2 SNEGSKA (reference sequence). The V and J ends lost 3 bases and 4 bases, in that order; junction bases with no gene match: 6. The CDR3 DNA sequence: TGCAGTGCTAGGAGACAGGGGGCTAATAATCAGCCCCAGCATTTT. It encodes CSARRQGANNQPQHF.

The CDR3 is CASSPTQANEQFF. The CDR3 DNA reads as TGTGCCAGCAGCCCTACCCAGGCGAATGAGCAGTTCTTC. The chain uses TRBV6-4 and TRBJ2-1, with D hard to call. Germline CDR1 MRHNA, CDR2 SNTAGT. The V gene lost 6 bases and the J gene lost 7 bases, with 13 bases spanning the gap. The CDR3 length is 13 residues.